The table lists the clone carrying this TCR beta chain with a few counts. Its antigen is still unknown. The repertoire was sequenced with immunoSEQ multiplex PCR; TCRdb's copy has only in-frame clones and lacks some. The sample lists around 82,000 clones, just over 90% occurring once. The sample belongs to a study of siplizumab effects on memory and regulatory T cells. This CDR3 region has 17 residues. V lost 2 bases, J lost 5 bases, and 9 bases stayed unmatched. Germline-derived CDR1 and CDR2 are SQVTM and ANQGSEA. General study results and limits: Naive T cells appeared more varied than memory cells and looked like key alloresponse contributors.

The sequencing sample was made of CD8+ T cells sorted from blood. This TCR came from a human donor in good health. This rearrangement joins TRBV29-1 to TRBJ2-7; TRBD2 aligns across 16 bases. The CDR3 spells CSVERLGLAGGRDEQYF. As DNA, the CDR3 is TGCAGCGTTGAAAGGCTGGGACTAGCGGGGGGGCGGGACGAGCAGTACTTC.